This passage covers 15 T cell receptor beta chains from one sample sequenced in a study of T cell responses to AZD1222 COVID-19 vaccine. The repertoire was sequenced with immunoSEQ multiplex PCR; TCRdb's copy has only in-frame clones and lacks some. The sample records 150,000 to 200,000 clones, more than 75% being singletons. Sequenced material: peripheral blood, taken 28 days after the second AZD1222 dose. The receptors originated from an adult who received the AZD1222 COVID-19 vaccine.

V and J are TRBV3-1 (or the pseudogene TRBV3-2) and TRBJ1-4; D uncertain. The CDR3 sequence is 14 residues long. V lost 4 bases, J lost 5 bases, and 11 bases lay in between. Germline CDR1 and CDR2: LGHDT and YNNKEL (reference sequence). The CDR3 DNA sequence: TGTGCCAGCAGCCGGACTGAGCTGAATGAAAAACTGTTTTTT. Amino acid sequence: CASSRTELNEKLFF.

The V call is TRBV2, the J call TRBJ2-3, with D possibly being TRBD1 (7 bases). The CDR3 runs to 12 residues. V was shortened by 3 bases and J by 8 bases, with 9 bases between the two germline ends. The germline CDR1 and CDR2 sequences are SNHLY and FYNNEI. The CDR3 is CASSDRGVTQYF. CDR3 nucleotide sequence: TGTGCCAGCAGTGACAGGGGGGTTACGCAGTATTTT.

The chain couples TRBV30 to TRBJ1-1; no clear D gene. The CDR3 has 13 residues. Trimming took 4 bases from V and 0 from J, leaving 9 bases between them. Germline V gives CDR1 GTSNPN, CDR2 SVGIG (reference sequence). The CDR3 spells CAWTVQMNTEAFF. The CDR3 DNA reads TGTGCCTGGACAGTTCAAATGAACACTGAAGCTTTCTTT.

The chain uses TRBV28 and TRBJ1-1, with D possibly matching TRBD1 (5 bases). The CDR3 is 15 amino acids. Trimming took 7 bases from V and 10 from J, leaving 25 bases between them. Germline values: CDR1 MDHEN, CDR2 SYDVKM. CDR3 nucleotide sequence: TGTGCCAGCACCTTAAGAGGGGAGGGTTCTATACCAGCTTTCTTT. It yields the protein CASTLRGEGSIPAFF.

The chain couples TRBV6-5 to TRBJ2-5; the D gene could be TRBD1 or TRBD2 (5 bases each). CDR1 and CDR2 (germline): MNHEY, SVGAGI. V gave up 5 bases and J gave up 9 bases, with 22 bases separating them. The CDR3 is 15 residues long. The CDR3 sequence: CASSTLTGTGTAQYF. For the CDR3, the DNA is TGTGCCAGCAGTACCCTAACCGGGACGGGTACGGCCCAGTACTTC.

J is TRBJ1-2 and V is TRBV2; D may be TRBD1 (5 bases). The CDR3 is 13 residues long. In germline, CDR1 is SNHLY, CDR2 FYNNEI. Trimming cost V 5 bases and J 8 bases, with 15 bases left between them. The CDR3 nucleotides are TGTGCCAGCAGTCCGCGGGACCCGTACGGCTACACCTTC. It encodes CASSPRDPYGYTF.

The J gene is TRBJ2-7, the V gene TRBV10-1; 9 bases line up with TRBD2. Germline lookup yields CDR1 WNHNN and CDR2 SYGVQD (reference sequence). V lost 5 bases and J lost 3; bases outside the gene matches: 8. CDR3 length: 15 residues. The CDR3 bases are TGCGCCAGCAGTTTAAAGCGGGAGGTCCTCTACGAGCAGTACTTC. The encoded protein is CASSLKREVLYEQYF.

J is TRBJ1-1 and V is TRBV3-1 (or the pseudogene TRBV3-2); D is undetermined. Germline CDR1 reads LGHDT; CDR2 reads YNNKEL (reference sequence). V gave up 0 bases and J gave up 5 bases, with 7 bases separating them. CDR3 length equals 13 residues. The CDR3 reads CASSQDWSTEAFF. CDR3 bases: TGTGCCAGCAGCCAAGATTGGAGTACTGAAGCTTTCTTT.

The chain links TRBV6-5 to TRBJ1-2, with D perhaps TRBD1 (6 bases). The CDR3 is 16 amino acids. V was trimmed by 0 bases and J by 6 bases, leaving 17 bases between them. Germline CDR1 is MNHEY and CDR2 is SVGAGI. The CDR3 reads CASSYSTGLTIDGYTF. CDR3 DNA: TGTGCCAGCAGTTACTCGACAGGCCTAACTATCGATGGCTACACCTTC.

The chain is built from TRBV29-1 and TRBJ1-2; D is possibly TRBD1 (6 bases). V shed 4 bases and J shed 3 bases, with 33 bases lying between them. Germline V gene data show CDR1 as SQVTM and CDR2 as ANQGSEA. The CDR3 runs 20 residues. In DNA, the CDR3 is TGCAGCGTTGTGTGGGGGGGCAGTTCGAAATGGACTAGCCTAGACTATGGCTACACCTTC. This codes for CSVVWGGSSKWTSLDYGYTF.

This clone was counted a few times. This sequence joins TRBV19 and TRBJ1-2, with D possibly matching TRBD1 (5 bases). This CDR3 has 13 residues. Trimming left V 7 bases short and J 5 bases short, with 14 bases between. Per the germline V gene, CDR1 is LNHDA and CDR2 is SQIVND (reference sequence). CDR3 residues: CASNLGEGYGYTF. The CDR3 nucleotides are TGTGCCAGTAATCTGGGGGAGGGGTATGGCTACACCTTC.

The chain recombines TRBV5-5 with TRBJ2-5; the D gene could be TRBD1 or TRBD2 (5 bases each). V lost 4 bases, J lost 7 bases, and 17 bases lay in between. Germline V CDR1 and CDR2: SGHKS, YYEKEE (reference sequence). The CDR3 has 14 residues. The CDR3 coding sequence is TGTGCCAGCAGCCCGGGACCAACTGGGGGGACCCAGTACTTC. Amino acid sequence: CASSPGPTGGTQYF.

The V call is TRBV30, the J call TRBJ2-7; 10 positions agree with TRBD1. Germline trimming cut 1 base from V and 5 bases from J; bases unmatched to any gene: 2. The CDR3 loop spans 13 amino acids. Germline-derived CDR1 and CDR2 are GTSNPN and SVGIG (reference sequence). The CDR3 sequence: CAWSGQGADEQYF. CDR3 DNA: TGTGCCTGGAGTGGACAGGGGGCTGACGAGCAGTACTTC.

CDR3 protein: CASSKSGQLLGDEKLFF. DNA of the CDR3: TGTGCCAGCAGCAAATCAGGACAACTTCTAGGGGATGAAAAACTGTTTTTT. The genes are TRBV21-1 and TRBJ1-4; the table's D call, TRBD1, has no DNA check behind it. TRBV21-1 is shown as a pseudogene. The CDR3 runs to 17 residues.

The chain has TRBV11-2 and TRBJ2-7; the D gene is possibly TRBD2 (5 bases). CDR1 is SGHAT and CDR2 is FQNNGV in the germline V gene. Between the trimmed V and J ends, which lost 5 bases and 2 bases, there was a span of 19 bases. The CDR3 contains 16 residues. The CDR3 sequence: CASSPIGYIGTYEQYF. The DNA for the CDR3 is TGTGCCAGCAGCCCAATAGGGTACATCGGGACCTACGAGCAGTACTTC.